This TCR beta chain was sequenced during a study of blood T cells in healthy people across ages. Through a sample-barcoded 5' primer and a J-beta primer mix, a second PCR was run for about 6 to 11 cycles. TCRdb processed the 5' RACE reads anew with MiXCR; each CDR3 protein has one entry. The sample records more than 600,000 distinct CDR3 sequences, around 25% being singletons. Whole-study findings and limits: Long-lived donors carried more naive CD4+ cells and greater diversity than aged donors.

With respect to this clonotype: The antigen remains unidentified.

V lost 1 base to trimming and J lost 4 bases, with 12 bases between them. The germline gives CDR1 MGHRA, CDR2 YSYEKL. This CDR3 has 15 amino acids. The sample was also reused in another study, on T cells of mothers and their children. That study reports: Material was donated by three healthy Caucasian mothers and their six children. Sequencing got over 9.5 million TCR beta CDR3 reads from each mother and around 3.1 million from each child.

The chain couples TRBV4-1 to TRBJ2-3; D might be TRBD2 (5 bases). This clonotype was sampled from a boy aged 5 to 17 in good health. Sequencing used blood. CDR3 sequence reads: CASSQVVSGPDTQYF. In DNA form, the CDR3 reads TGCGCCAGCAGCCAAGTAGTGAGCGGCCCAGATACGCAGTATTTT.